The rows below give T cell receptor beta chains drawn from one sample of a study of blood T cell repertoires in COVID-19. Assay: immunoSEQ multiplex PCR; the TCRdb copy retains only in-frame clones and omits some. This table has some 180,000 clones, approximately 82% appearing once. The sequenced sample consisted of PBMCs or T cells enriched from blood (not recorded which). These receptors all come from a woman in her fifties or sixties with acute COVID-19. Both conserved end residues are part of each CDR3. Fields, in order: D gene, V gene, clone size, J gene, CDR3 protein, CDR3 DNA. D genes are given only for firm matches. For some rows the clone size is stated as once, few or many, or as a class when expanded; others skip it.

.	TRBV19	.	TRBJ1-1	CASSIPQMNTEAFF	TGTGCCAGTAGTATCCCACAGATGAACACTGAAGCTTTCTTT
.	TRBV27	.	TRBJ1-3	CASSLSGAPRGGNTIYF	TGTGCCAGCAGTTTATCGGGAGCCCCTAGAGGTGGAAACACCATATATTTT
TRBD2	TRBV19	.	TRBJ2-3	CASSRGTSRDTQYF	TGTGCCAGTAGTAGGGGGACTAGTCGCGATACGCAGTATTTT
.	TRBV7-2	.	TRBJ1-3	CASSLTRSGNTIYF	TGTGCCAGCAGCTTAACGAGGTCCGGAAACACCATATATTTT
.	TRBV9	.	TRBJ2-2	CASSVNRGGELFF	TGTGCCAGCAGCGTAAATCGAGGGGGGGAGCTGTTTTTT
TRBD1	TRBV7-9	once	TRBJ2-5	CASSLRQGVVETQYF	TGTGCCAGCAGCTTAAGACAGGGCGTAGTAGAGACCCAGTACTTC
.	TRBV27	many	TRBJ1-1	CASSLRVAFF	TGTGCCAGCAGTTTACGGGTGGCTTTCTTT
TRBD2	TRBV6-5	.	TRBJ2-7	CASSYSLGAGAYEQYF	TGTGCCAGCAGTTACTCGCTCGGGGCGGGAGCCTACGAGCAGTACTTC
TRBD1	TRBV6-1	.	TRBJ1-2	CASIWDRLNMRYTF	TGTGCCAGCATTTGGGACAGACTCAATATGCGCTACACCTTC
TRBD2	TRBV7-2	.	TRBJ2-5	CASSLGEGIETQYF	TGTGCCAGCAGCTTGGGGGAGGGGATAGAGACCCAGTACTTC
TRBD2	TRBV24-1	.	TRBJ2-2	CATSRPGGTGELFF	TGTGCCACCAGTCGACCGGGAGGGACCGGGGAGCTGTTTTTT
TRBD2	TRBV7-2	.	TRBJ2-1	CASSLNSGTSGRGNEQFF	TGTGCCAGCAGCTTAAACTCCGGGACTAGCGGGAGAGGAAATGAGCAGTTCTTC